This TCR beta chain was sequenced for a study of blood T cell repertoires in COVID-19. Using immunoSEQ multiplex PCR, the repertoire was profiled, and TCRdb retains in-frame clones only, with some absent. The sample has roughly 380,000 clones, roughly 86% seen once. This clone turned up a few times. This TCR was recovered from a woman in her thirties who had been exposed to COVID-19. What was sequenced was PBMCs or T cells enriched from blood (not recorded which).

The CDR3 nucleotides read TGTGCCAGCAGCTTAGGGGACAGGGGATCCTCCAATGAAAAACTGTTTTTT. Translation gives CASSLGDRGSSNEKLFF. The rearrangement links TRBV7-9 to TRBJ1-4; 10 bases are a match to TRBD1. The V and J ends lost 1 base and 5 bases, in that order; junction bases with no gene match: 7. CDR1 and CDR2 from the germline V gene are SEHNR and FQNEAQ (reference sequence). There are 17 residues in the CDR3.